Following are 30 T cell receptor beta chains from one sample sequenced in a study of blood T cell repertoires in COVID-19. Repertoires were generated with immunoSEQ multiplex PCR, while TCRdb's copy carries only in-frame clones and drops some. Altogether 180,000 or so clones are present, around 82% being singletons, with the ten largest covering 7.5% to 10%. Sequences were obtained from peripheral blood. The receptors shown here come from a woman aged 80 or older with acute or convalescent COVID-19.

The chain joins TRBV19 to TRBJ2-3, with 10 positions matching TRBD2. The germline CDR1 and CDR2 sequences are LNHDA and SQIVND (reference sequence). Trimming cost V 5 bases and J 4 bases; bases outside gene matches: 9. This CDR3 contains 16 residues. As DNA, the CDR3 is TGTGCCAGTAGTCCCCAACTAGCGGGGTTTGCAGATACGCAGTATTTT. Protein sequence: CASSPQLAGFADTQYF. Filled out from reference TRBV19 and TRBJ2-3, the complete variable domain reads DGGITQSPKYLFRKEGQNVTLSCEQNLNHDAMYWYRQDPGQGLRLIYYSQIVNDFQKGDIAEGYSVSREKKESFPLTVTSAQKNPTAFYLCASSPQLAGFADTQYFGPGTRLTVL.

This chain uses TRBV5-4 with TRBJ2-7, with 10 positions matching TRBD1. Germline trimming cut 5 bases from V and 2 bases from J; bases unmatched to any gene: 7. Per the germline V gene, CDR1 is SGHNT and CDR2 is YYREEE (reference sequence). The CDR3 consists of 15 residues. The CDR3 region is CASSPSGTGAYEQYF. CDR3 nucleotide sequence: TGTGCCAGCAGTCCCTCGGGGACAGGGGCCTACGAGCAGTACTTC.

This chain uses TRBV7-9 with TRBJ2-2, with D tentatively TRBD1 (5 bases). The CDR3 consists of 15 residues. Germline CDR1 reads SEHNR; CDR2 reads FQNEAQ (reference sequence). V was trimmed by 6 bases and J by 6 bases, leaving 17 bases between them. The chain's CDR3 is CASSSQGTMAGELFF. The CDR3 DNA reads as TGTGCCAGCAGTTCCCAGGGTACCATGGCCGGGGAGCTGTTTTTT.

V usage is TRBV11-3 and J usage is TRBJ2-1, with 12 bases lining up with TRBD2. The ends lost 4 bases at V and 0 bases at J; junction bases unmatched: 4. The CDR3 consists of 17 residues. Looked up from germline, CDR1 is SGHNT and CDR2 is YENEEA. CDR3 nucleotide sequence: TGTGCCAGCAGCTCTCGGACTAGCGGGAACTCCTACAATGAGCAGTTCTTC. This sequence encodes CASSSRTSGNSYNEQFF.

The gene calls are TRBV4-2 and TRBJ2-1; perhaps TRBD2 as D (6 bases). Per the germline V gene, CDR1 is LGHNA and CDR2 is YNFKEQ. The V end lost 2 bases, the J end lost 4 bases, and 15 bases lay between the germline ends. The CDR3 length is 16 residues. The CDR3 loop reads CASSQIRDFFYNEQFF. For the CDR3, the DNA is TGTGCCAGCAGCCAAATCCGGGACTTCTTTTACAATGAGCAGTTCTTC.

The chain couples TRBV15 to TRBJ1-1; 8 nucleotides align to TRBD1. The CDR3 consists of 13 residues. Germline V gene data show CDR1 as LNHNV and CDR2 as YYDKDF (reference sequence). Losses at the gene ends were 4 bases for V and 11 bases for J; bases not matched to a gene: 9. The CDR3 DNA reads TGTGCCACCAGCAAAGACAGGGGCCAGTGGGCTTTCTTT. This sequence encodes CATSKDRGQWAFF.

The V gene is TRBV6-5, the J gene TRBJ1-2; TRBD1 might be the D (6 bases). CDR1 and CDR2 from the germline V gene are MNHEY and SVGAGI. This CDR3 is 15 amino acids long. V lost 2 bases, J lost 0 bases, and 10 bases lay in between. CDR3 amino acids: CASSYAGQTNYGYTF. The CDR3 DNA reads as TGTGCCAGCAGTTACGCTGGACAGACTAACTATGGCTACACCTTC.

The genes are TRBV27 and TRBJ2-7, with a possible D match to TRBD2 (6 bases). The CDR3 runs to 14 residues. V was shortened by 2 bases and J by 0 bases, with 8 bases between the two germline ends. Germline V gives CDR1 MNHEY, CDR2 SMNVEV (reference sequence). The DNA of the CDR3 is TGTGCCAGCAGTTTAGCGGGGAACTCCTACGAGCAGTACTTC. It codes for CASSLAGNSYEQYF.

The chain joins TRBV28 to TRBJ1-5; D ambiguous. With 7 bases removed from V and 4 bases from J, the gap between germline ends came to 17 bases. This CDR3 has 15 amino acids. CDR1 is MDHEN, CDR2 SYDVKM, per germline. CDR3 region: CASIPFVRRNQPQHF. CDR3 in DNA: TGTGCCAGCATTCCTTTCGTCCGTAGAAATCAGCCCCAGCATTTT.

The gene calls are TRBV7-2 and TRBJ2-6, with D perhaps matching TRBD1 (6 bases). CDR1 and CDR2 (germline): SGHTA, FQGNSA. V was pared by 4 bases and J by 2 bases, with 15 bases between. CDR3 length: 17 residues. Written as DNA, the CDR3 is TGTGCCAGCAGCTCAGGGACATCCTTGGCTGGGGCCAACGTCCTGACTTTC. Translated: CASSSGTSLAGANVLTF.

The chain is built from TRBV6-5 and TRBJ2-6; the D gene is possibly TRBD2 (6 bases). CDR1 is MNHEY and CDR2 is SVGAGI in the germline V gene. This CDR3 region has 13 residues. V lost 8 bases and J 4 bases, leaving 9 bases between the germline ends. DNA for the CDR3: TGTGCCAGCGGGGGGAGGGGGGCCAACGTCCTGACTTTC. This sequence encodes CASGGRGANVLTF.

The V gene is TRBV29-1, the J gene TRBJ1-1; TRBD1 might be the D (6 bases). This CDR3 has 12 residues. Trimming removed 4 bases at V and 0 bases at J, with 6 bases between. CDR1 and CDR2 (germline): SQVTM, ANQGSEA. CDR3 loop: CSVAGVNTEAFF. The CDR3 DNA follows: TGCAGCGTTGCAGGGGTGAACACTGAAGCTTTCTTT.

The chain uses TRBV15 and TRBJ1-6; the D is unclear. Germline CDR1 LNHNV, CDR2 YYDKDF (reference sequence). The V gene lost 0 bases and the J gene lost 2 bases, with 8 bases spanning the gap. The CDR3 is made up of 16 amino acids. Here the CDR3 reads CATSRDTVTYNSPLHF. CDR3 DNA: TGTGCCACCAGCAGAGATACGGTGACCTATAATTCACCCCTCCACTTT.

This chain links TRBV6-5 with TRBJ1-6; no firm D call. The germline V gene has CDR1 MNHEY and CDR2 SVGAGI. V was clipped by 6 bases and J by 10 bases, with 16 bases between them. The CDR3 contains 14 residues. CDR3 in DNA: TGTGCCAGCAGCGACGGCGGCGGAGAATCACCCCTCCACTTT. It translates to CASSDGGGESPLHF.

This chain joins TRBV18 and TRBJ1-1; 7 nucleotides line up with TRBD1. The junction had 11 bases not matched to a gene; V was cut back by 3 bases and J by 4 bases. This CDR3 is 16 amino acids long. Germline CDR1 KGHSH, CDR2 LQKENI. CDR3 sequence: CASSPRDRVLSTEAFF. The CDR3 DNA is TGTGCCAGCTCACCGCGAGACAGGGTTTTGAGCACTGAAGCTTTCTTT.

The V gene is TRBV29-1, the J gene TRBJ2-1; the D gene is possibly TRBD1 (6 bases). The V and J ends lost 6 bases and 8 bases respectively, with 14 bases between them. Germline CDR1 SQVTM, CDR2 ANQGSEA. The length of the CDR3 is 12 residues. The CDR3 protein is CSVVKQGYEQFF. The CDR3 DNA follows: TGCAGCGTGGTTAAACAGGGCTATGAGCAGTTCTTC.

The rearrangement joins TRBV4-3 to TRBJ2-1; 7 nucleotides agree with TRBD2. Germline-derived CDR1 and CDR2 are LGHNA and YSLEER. Trimming took 0 bases from V and 0 from J; bases not matched to a gene: 5. This CDR3 spans 17 amino acids. CDR3 in amino acids: CASSQETSVASYNEQFF. As DNA, the CDR3 is TGCGCCAGCAGCCAAGAAACTAGCGTCGCCTCCTACAATGAGCAGTTCTTC.

CDR3 sequence reads: CASSQDTGGAGYGYTF. In nucleotides, the CDR3 is TGCGCCAGCAGCCAAGATACGGGGGGGGCTGGCTATGGCTACACCTTC. The chain is built from TRBV4-1 and TRBJ1-2; a weak D match, TRBD1 (6 bases). The V gene lost 0 bases and the J gene lost 4 bases, with 15 bases spanning the gap. Germline V CDR1 and CDR2: MGHRA, YSYEKL. The CDR3 is made up of 16 amino acids.

This chain joins TRBV29-1 and TRBJ2-1, with a tentative D call TRBD2 (6 bases). The CDR3 extends over 14 amino acids. Per germline, CDR1 SQVTM and CDR2 ANQGSEA. V was shortened by 7 bases and J by 1 base, with 14 bases between the two germline ends. CDR3 bases: TGCAGCGCCCTCGGGAGTAGGTCCTACAATGAGCAGTTCTTC. Encoded protein: CSALGSRSYNEQFF.

J is TRBJ2-5 and V is TRBV7-2; D is perhaps TRBD1 (6 bases). From germline, CDR1 is SGHTA and CDR2 FQGNSA. The CDR3 has 13 amino acids. Trimming removed 4 bases at V and 1 base at J, with 7 bases between. Here the CDR3 reads CASSWTAQETQYF. CDR3 DNA sequence: TGTGCCAGCAGCTGGACAGCCCAAGAGACCCAGTACTTC. Based on the CDR3 plus reference TRBV7-2 and TRBJ2-5, the full variable domain is GAGVSQSPSNKVTEKGKDVELRCDPISGHTALYWYRQSLGQGLEFLIYFQGNSAPDKSGLPSDRFSAERTGGSVSTLTIQRTQQEDSAVYLCASSWTAQETQYFGPGTRLLVL.

V and J are TRBV11-2 and TRBJ2-7; TRBD1 matches at 7 bases. V was clipped by 7 bases and J by 2 bases; unmatched bases: 11. CDR1 SGHAT and CDR2 FQNNGV come from the germline V gene. CDR3 size: 15 residues. The CDR3 region is CASTQPGTVPYEQYF. CDR3 coding DNA: TGTGCCAGCACCCAACCGGGGACAGTCCCCTACGAGCAGTACTTC.

This chain connects TRBV19 to TRBJ1-1; D uncertain. This CDR3 contains 15 residues. Germline CDR1 is LNHDA and CDR2 is SQIVND (reference sequence). Deletions cut 4 bases from V and 5 bases from J, with 17 bases between. The CDR3 reads CASSTSPGRGTEAFF. DNA for the CDR3: TGTGCCAGTAGTACAAGCCCCGGGCGGGGAACTGAAGCTTTCTTT. The variable domain in full, with the rest retrieved from reference TRBV19 and TRBJ1-1, is DGGITQSPKYLFRKEGQNVTLSCEQNLNHDAMYWYRQDPGQGLRLIYYSQIVNDFQKGDIAEGYSVSREKKESFPLTVTSAQKNPTAFYLCASSTSPGRGTEAFFGQGTRLTVV.

The chain employs TRBV2 and TRBJ2-3, with 8 bases fitting TRBD2. In germline, CDR1 is SNHLY, CDR2 FYNNEI. The CDR3 extends over 15 amino acids. V lost 7 bases, J lost 0 bases, and 6 bases stayed unmatched. The CDR3, as DNA: TGTGCCAGCACGAGGTTAGCGGGGAGCACAGATACGCAGTATTTT. It codes for CASTRLAGSTDTQYF.

The chain employs TRBV5-1 and TRBJ1-1; D might be TRBD1 (5 bases). The CDR3 consists of 13 residues. The germline CDR1 and CDR2 sequences are SGHRS and YFSETQ. V was trimmed by 2 bases and J by 3 bases, leaving 8 bases between them. The CDR3 DNA follows: TGCGCCAGCAGCTTAAGCAGGGACACTGAAGCTTTCTTT. Translating gives CASSLSRDTEAFF.

The chain joins TRBV3-1 (or the pseudogene TRBV3-2) to TRBJ2-3; 7 nucleotides align to TRBD1. The CDR3 is 16 amino acids. J lost 4 bases, V lost 4 bases, and 11 bases had no gene match. Germline values: CDR1 LGHDT, CDR2 YNNKEL (reference sequence). Here the CDR3 reads CASSPEIGGRADTQYF. CDR3 nucleotide sequence: TGTGCCAGCAGCCCCGAGATAGGGGGCCGGGCAGATACGCAGTATTTT.

Comments on this clone: Additional DNA sequences in this sample encode the identical CDR3. The chain has TRBV9 and TRBJ1-1; 7 positions agree with TRBD1. Germline V lookup: CDR1 SGDLS, CDR2 YYNGEE. The CDR3 runs to 13 residues. V shed 4 bases and J 4 bases; nucleotides not matched to a gene: 4. CDR3 coding DNA: TGTGCCAGCAGCCCAGGGGGTCGCACTGAAGCTTTCTTT. This encodes CASSPGGRTEAFF.

The chain links TRBV2 to TRBJ1-6, with D tentatively TRBD1 (6 bases). The CDR3 is made up of 17 amino acids. CDR1 SNHLY and CDR2 FYNNEI come from the germline V gene. Trimming took 4 bases from V and 6 from J, leaving 19 bases between them. CDR3 amino acids: CASSGLSARGANSPLHF. Here the CDR3 DNA reads TGTGCCAGCAGTGGTTTAAGCGCGCGGGGGGCTAATTCACCCCTCCACTTT.

This clone was detected only once. The gene calls are TRBV5-1 and TRBJ2-1; maybe TRBD1 (5 bases). Germline V gene data show CDR1 as SGHRS and CDR2 as YFSETQ. The V end lost 0 bases, the J end lost 0 bases, and 10 bases lay between the germline ends. The CDR3 loop spans 16 amino acids. In DNA, the CDR3 is TGCGCCAGCAGCTTGGGGGGCGGCAGCTCCTACAATGAGCAGTTCTTC. Translated, it gives CASSLGGGSSYNEQFF.

This clone was seen more than once but under ten times. The chain couples TRBV29-1 to TRBJ2-3, with 9 bases fitting TRBD2. This CDR3 region has 15 residues. CDR1 is SQVTM and CDR2 is ANQGSEA in the germline V gene. The J segment lost 7 bases and the V segment lost 4 bases, leaving 12 bases of the junction unmatched. The CDR3 coding sequence is TGCAGCGTTGGGGGCCGGACTAGCGTTGCCAATACGCAGTATTTT. It translates to CSVGGRTSVANTQYF.

The sample holds many counts of this clone. The CDR3 sequence: CASSLARGTGELFF. CDR3 nucleotides: TGTGCCAGCAGCTTAGCCAGGGGGACCGGGGAGCTGTTTTTT. The rearrangement uses TRBV11-3 and TRBJ2-2, with 7 bases aligning to TRBD1. Trimming removed 1 base from V and 5 bases from J; junction bases left unmatched: 1. Germline V gene data show CDR1 as SGHNT and CDR2 as YENEEA. The CDR3 loop spans 14 amino acids.